One sample yielded the 11 T cell receptor beta chains listed below, sequenced in a study of PD-1 blockade in classical Hodgkin lymphoma. This table comes from immunoSEQ multiplex PCR, and its TCRdb copy is limited to in-frame clones, with some not included. The sample lists around 66,000 clones; over 70% were seen once. Every single patient, without exception, relapsed after autologous stem cell transplantation, and brentuximab vedotin exposure varied. The input for sequencing was peripheral blood mononuclear cells (PBMCs), taken before the second cycle of nivolumab. The receptors come from a human donor with classical Hodgkin lymphoma.

The genes are TRBV2 and TRBJ2-1; D is unresolved. The V end was cut by 4 bases, the J end by 2 bases, with 3 bases between. The CDR3 consists of 12 residues. CDR1 SNHLY and CDR2 FYNNEI come from the germline V gene. Written as DNA, the CDR3 is TGTGCCAGCAGTGCGGCCTACAATGAGCAGTTCTTC. This gives the protein CASSAAYNEQFF.

The chain uses TRBV28 and TRBJ1-4, with D maybe TRBD1 (5 bases). The CDR3 sequence is 18 residues long. The V end lost 6 bases, the J end lost 1 base, and 21 bases lay between the germline ends. Germline CDR1 and CDR2: MDHEN and SYDVKM. CDR3 sequence reads: CASRPPAGTEETNEKLFF. DNA for the CDR3: TGTGCCAGCAGGCCCCCGGCAGGGACGGAGGAAACTAATGAAAAACTGTTTTTT.

The table lists this clone with a count of one. The chain uses TRBV19 and TRBJ2-3; 14 bases are a match to TRBD2. The CDR3 consists of 17 residues. CDR1 is LNHDA, CDR2 SQIVND, per germline (reference sequence). Trimming cost V 7 bases and J 5 bases; bases outside gene matches: 11. The CDR3 is CASIGTSGGPLLDTQYF. In DNA form, the CDR3 reads TGTGCCAGTATAGGGACTAGCGGGGGTCCACTTCTAGATACGCAGTATTTT.

The chain links TRBV11-2 to TRBJ1-4; no firm D call. V was pared by 0 bases and J by 7 bases, with 6 bases between. CDR1 is SGHAT and CDR2 is FQNNGV in the germline V gene. CDR3 length equals 13 residues. As DNA, the CDR3 is TGTGCCAGCAGCTTAGATCTGCGTGAAAAACTGTTTTTT. Its protein is CASSLDLREKLFF.

The chain links TRBV9 to TRBJ2-1; no clear D gene. Between the trimmed V and J ends, which lost 3 bases and 0 bases, there was a span of 7 bases. The CDR3 is 14 residues long. CDR1 and CDR2 (germline): SGDLS, YYNGEE. In DNA, the CDR3 is TGTGCCAGCAGCGCCCGAACCTCCTACAATGAGCAGTTCTTC. As protein: CASSARTSYNEQFF.

This clone was detected once. This chain joins TRBV30 and TRBJ2-1; no clear D. The V and J ends lost 0 bases and 3 bases respectively, with 9 bases between them. This CDR3 has 14 amino acids. CDR1 is GTSNPN, CDR2 SVGIG, per germline (reference sequence). The CDR3 nucleotides are TGTGCCTGGAGTGTACCCCATGGCTACAATGAGCAGTTCTTC. This gives the protein CAWSVPHGYNEQFF.

The rearrangement uses TRBV12-5 and TRBJ2-2; D is ambiguous. Trimming shortened V by 2 bases and J by 6 bases, and 13 bases separated the two germline ends. Germline CDR1 is LGHNT and CDR2 is FRNRAP. The CDR3 is 15 amino acids. Written as DNA, the CDR3 is TGTGCTAGTGGTTTGTGGTCTCGGGCCGCCGGGGAGCTGTTTTTT. Translation gives CASGLWSRAAGELFF.

The CDR3: CASSREGTGTYEQYF. The CDR3 coding sequence is TGTGCCAGCAGCCGGGAAGGGACGGGAACCTACGAGCAGTACTTC. This chain links TRBV7-6 with TRBJ2-7; the D call may be TRBD1 or TRBD2 (5 bases each). V lost 5 bases to trimming and J lost 2 bases, with 16 bases between them. This CDR3 contains 15 residues. The V gene's germline CDR1 is SGHVS and CDR2 FNYEAQ.

The rearrangement joins TRBV5-1 to TRBJ1-3, with 9 bases lining up with TRBD1. The germline gives CDR1 SGHRS, CDR2 YFSETQ. After removal of 2 bases from V and 0 bases from J, the junction contained 3 bases not matched to a gene. The CDR3 runs to 16 residues. The CDR3 region is CASSLQGAYSGNTIYF. The CDR3 bases are TGCGCCAGCAGCTTACAGGGGGCTTACTCTGGAAACACCATATATTTT.

The DNA for the CDR3 is TGTGCCTGGAATAGGCAGCCCGGGGAGCTGTTTTTT. It encodes CAWNRQPGELFF. The chain combines TRBV30 with TRBJ2-2; no clear D gene. V lost 4 bases, J lost 6 bases, and 9 bases lay in between. There are 12 residues in the CDR3. In germline, CDR1 is GTSNPN, CDR2 SVGIG (reference sequence).

This clone showed up just a few times. The chain joins TRBV28 to TRBJ1-5; the D is unclear. Germline loops: CDR1 MDHEN, CDR2 SYDVKM. V shed 6 bases and J shed 0 bases, with 9 bases lying between them. This CDR3 region has 14 residues. CDR3 coding DNA: TGTGCCAGCAGATTGGACGTTAGCAATCAGCCCCAGCATTTT. It encodes CASRLDVSNQPQHF.